This TCR beta chain was identified in a study of cytomegalovirus exposure and HLA in healthy donors. Germline lookup yields CDR1 MNHEY and CDR2 SVGAGI. The CDR3 runs 13 residues. The V gene end was trimmed by 4 bases and the J gene end by 2 bases; junction bases not matched to a gene: 1. This clone was seen a few times. Its target is unknown. With 60 Vbeta and 13 Jbeta primers, the PCR was carried out. The data were produced by immunoSEQ multiplex PCR, yet TCRdb's version contains in-frame clones alone and is incomplete. The profile shows about 110,000 clones, around three quarters of them singletons. Study-wide results and limits: Apparent HLA restriction characterized most CMV-associated TCR beta chains in a later analysis.

The sequenced sample was PBMCs. This clonotype was obtained from a woman under 30 in good health and CMV-seropositive. The chain recombines TRBV6-5 with TRBJ2-5; 7 positions agree with TRBD1. The CDR3 loop is CASSSGQQETQYF. The CDR3, as DNA: TGTGCCAGCAGTTCGGGACAGCAAGAGACCCAGTACTTC.